These 32 T cell receptor beta chains share one sample of origin, sequenced in a study of siplizumab effects on memory and regulatory T cells. Using immunoSEQ multiplex PCR, the repertoire was profiled, and TCRdb retains in-frame clones only, with some absent. The sample has about 100,000 clones; around 92% are singletons. What was sequenced was CD4+ T cells sorted from blood. These receptor sequences come from a human donor in good health.

CDR3 amino acids: CASSYSDGTSYEQYF. CDR3 nucleotides: TGTGCCAGCAGTTACTCGGACGGGACCTCCTACGAGCAGTACTTC. The chain has TRBV6-5 and TRBJ2-7; D is possibly TRBD1 or TRBD2 (5 bases each). Germline CDR1 reads MNHEY; CDR2 reads SVGAGI. This CDR3 comprises 15 residues. Trimming took 0 bases from V and 0 from J, leaving 9 bases between them.

V gene TRBV25-1 combines with J gene TRBJ2-7; a weak D match, TRBD2 (6 bases). CDR1 MGHDK and CDR2 SYGVNS come from the germline V gene. V shed 1 base and J shed 2 bases, with 9 bases lying between them. CDR3 length: 14 amino acids. Here the CDR3 reads CASSESGGTYEQYF. The DNA for the CDR3 is TGTGCCAGCAGTGAATCCGGGGGAACCTACGAGCAGTACTTC.

The V and J genes are TRBV18 and TRBJ2-2, with D unresolved. Trimming left V 6 bases short and J 3 bases short, with 5 bases between. The CDR3 has 12 residues. In germline, CDR1 is KGHSH, CDR2 LQKENI. This CDR3 reads CASSRDTGELFF. The CDR3 bases are TGTGCCAGCTCTCGAGACACCGGGGAGCTGTTTTTT.

This clone was found once. This chain connects TRBV4-1 to TRBJ1-4; D gene ambiguous. Germline V gene sequence: CDR1 MGHRA, CDR2 YSYEKL. Trimming stripped 0 bases from V and 8 bases from J, with 4 bases between. The CDR3 runs 12 residues. The CDR3 loop reads CASSQDVEKLFF. In DNA form, the CDR3 reads TGCGCCAGCAGCCAAGATGTCGAAAAACTGTTTTTT.

This chain links TRBV23-1 with TRBJ2-7; tentatively, D is TRBD1 or TRBD2 (5 bases each). TRBV23-1 is an ORF; its function is uncertain. The V and J ends lost 0 bases and 2 bases respectively, with 29 bases between them. This CDR3 is 21 amino acids long. The CDR3 region has the DNA TGCGCCAGCAGTCAATCTTTCAGATCGAACCGGGACCCTGACTATGCCTACGAGCAGTACTTC. As protein: CASSQSFRSNRDPDYAYEQYF.

The gene calls are TRBV19 and TRBJ2-1, with 9 nucleotides matching TRBD1. V trimming: 6 bases; J trimming: 5 bases; junction bases outside the gene matches: 8. The CDR3 totals 15 residues. Looked up from germline, CDR1 is LNHDA and CDR2 is SQIVND (reference sequence). The CDR3 nucleotides are TGTGCCAGTAGCAACCGGGACAGGGTAAACAATGAGCAGTTCTTC. Translated: CASSNRDRVNNEQFF.

The chain carries TRBV5-6 and TRBJ1-5; tentatively, D is TRBD1 (5 bases). This CDR3 contains 15 residues. Deletions cut 4 bases from V and 0 bases from J, with 11 bases between. Germline V gives CDR1 SGHDT, CDR2 YYEEEE. CDR3 sequence (DNA): TGTGCCAGCAGCCTACAGGCCGCTAGCAATCAGCCCCAGCATTTT. It codes for CASSLQAASNQPQHF.

The rearrangement uses TRBV28 and TRBJ2-7; 8 bases map to TRBD2. The CDR3 sequence is 15 residues long. Germline CDR1 MDHEN, CDR2 SYDVKM. With V trimmed by 5 bases and J by 2 bases, 8 bases remained unmatched. The CDR3 sequence is CASSPSGLGAYEQYF. CDR3 DNA: TGTGCCAGCAGTCCCTCGGGACTAGGTGCCTACGAGCAGTACTTC.

The CDR3 reads CARSLDGQGESKNIQYF. CDR3 nucleotides: TGTGCCAGAAGCTTGGATGGACAGGGGGAGTCCAAAAACATTCAGTACTTC. V is TRBV5-3 and J is TRBJ2-4; 10 positions match TRBD1. TRBV5-3 is identified as an open reading frame with a role that is uncertain. After removal of 0 bases from V and 2 bases from J, the junction contained 5 bases not matched to a gene. This CDR3 comprises 17 residues.

CDR3: CASSTTSGGHNEQFF. CDR3 bases: TGTGCCAGTAGCACGACTAGCGGGGGGCACAATGAGCAGTTCTTC. The chain is built from TRBV19 and TRBJ2-1; 13 nucleotides line up with TRBD2. V trimming: 6 bases; J trimming: 5 bases; junction bases outside the gene matches: 4. The CDR3 is 15 amino acids. CDR1 is LNHDA, CDR2 SQIVND, per germline (reference sequence).

The CDR3 DNA reads as TGTGCCAGCAGGTACAGGGGCACCGGGGAGCTGTTTTTT. Translated, it gives CASRYRGTGELFF. The gene calls are TRBV5-4 and TRBJ2-2; 7 nucleotides line up with TRBD1. V dropped 5 bases and J dropped 4; count of bases not matched to a gene: 2. Germline V CDR1 and CDR2: SGHNT, YYREEE (reference sequence). This CDR3 comprises 13 residues.

V is TRBV28 and J is TRBJ2-7; 7 nucleotides match TRBD1. The CDR3 runs to 16 residues. Looked up from germline, CDR1 is MDHEN and CDR2 is SYDVKM. The V gene end was trimmed by 6 bases and the J gene end by 3 bases; junction bases not matched to a gene: 14. CDR3 in DNA: TGTGCCAGCAGCACGATTAGGGGGCCTATCTACTACGAGCAGTACTTC. It codes for CASSTIRGPIYYEQYF.

The genes are TRBV11-2 and TRBJ1-2, with D hard to call. CDR1 and CDR2 (germline): SGHAT, FQNNGV. Deletions cut 3 bases from V and 8 bases from J, with 16 bases between. This CDR3 region has 14 residues. The CDR3 protein is CASSLAVLPRGYTF. CDR3 nucleotides: TGTGCCAGCAGCTTGGCGGTACTGCCTCGGGGCTACACCTTC.

V gene TRBV30 combines with J gene TRBJ1-1; no clear D gene. CDR1 is GTSNPN and CDR2 is SVGIG in the germline V gene (reference sequence). V gave up 1 base and J gave up 11 bases, with 17 bases separating them. The CDR3 runs to 13 residues. The chain's CDR3 is CAWSEIPAGKAFF. The CDR3 region has the DNA TGTGCCTGGAGTGAAATCCCCGCCGGGAAGGCTTTCTTT.

CDR3: CATTDRGGTANTGELFF. CDR3 bases: TGTGCCACCACCGACCGAGGAGGGACGGCGAACACCGGGGAGCTGTTTTTT. The chain carries TRBV15 and TRBJ2-2; D perhaps matches TRBD2 (6 bases). V was shortened by 7 bases and J by 0 bases, with 18 bases between the two germline ends. The germline gives CDR1 LNHNV, CDR2 YYDKDF (reference sequence). This CDR3 region has 17 residues.

In regard to this clone: Distinct nucleotide sequences in the sample also encode this CDR3. The chain uses TRBV7-2 and TRBJ1-1; D is unclear. The CDR3 contains 14 residues. Germline V gives CDR1 SGHTA, CDR2 FQGNSA. V was clipped by 2 bases and J by 1 base, with 8 bases between them. The CDR3 protein is CASSLLGGNTEAFF. The CDR3 DNA reads as TGTGCCAGCAGCTTATTGGGCGGGAACACTGAAGCTTTCTTT. Full variable domain (remainder filled in from reference TRBV7-2 and TRBJ1-1): GAGVSQSPSNKVTEKGKDVELRCDPISGHTALYWYRQSLGQGLEFLIYFQGNSAPDKSGLPSDRFSAERTGGSVSTLTIQRTQQEDSAVYLCASSLLGGNTEAFFGQGTRLTVV.

The chain joins TRBV5-6 to TRBJ2-7, with no clear D. Germline-derived CDR1 and CDR2 are SGHDT and YYEEEE. This CDR3 is built from 15 residues. V lost 4 bases and J 3 bases, leaving 17 bases between the germline ends. CDR3 sequence (DNA): TGTGCCAGCAGCCCACTCGGTTCGCAGGACTACGAGCAGTACTTC. This translates into CASSPLGSQDYEQYF.

This clone was observed a single time. The chain is built from TRBV9 and TRBJ1-2; D unresolved. The V gene's germline CDR1 is SGDLS and CDR2 YYNGEE. The CDR3 loop spans 15 amino acids. Trimming removed 0 bases at V and 3 bases at J, with 12 bases between. The CDR3 DNA reads as TGTGCCAGCAGCGTAGCTCGGCAGGCCTACTATGGCTACACCTTC. Translated: CASSVARQAYYGYTF.

The chain has TRBV7-9 and TRBJ1-2; D is unresolved. The CDR3 is 15 residues long. Per the germline V gene, CDR1 is SEHNR and CDR2 is FQNEAQ (reference sequence). V was trimmed by 1 base and J by 5 bases, leaving 14 bases between them. Here the CDR3 reads CASSLGQPDPYGYTF. The DNA of the CDR3 is TGTGCCAGCAGCTTAGGGCAACCGGATCCATATGGCTACACCTTC.

The chain combines TRBV7-6 with TRBJ2-5; 10 nucleotides agree with TRBD2. In germline, CDR1 is SGHVS, CDR2 FNYEAQ. This CDR3 region has 17 residues. The junction had 10 bases not matched to a gene; V was cut back by 1 base and J by 5 bases. As DNA, the CDR3 is TGTGCCAGCAGCTTAGGAGCGGGGGGGCTAGGAGGGGAGACCCAGTACTTC. Its protein is CASSLGAGGLGGETQYF. Supplemented by reference TRBV7-6 and TRBJ2-5, the full variable domain reads GAGVSQSPRYKVTKRGQDVALRCDPISGHVSLYWYRQALGQGPEFLTYFNYEAQQDKSGLPNDRFSAERPEGSISTLTIQRTEQRDSAMYRCASSLGAGGLGGETQYFGPGTRLLVL.

The chain links TRBV11-2 to TRBJ2-3; possible D gene TRBD2, 7 bases. The CDR3 has 17 amino acids. Per germline, CDR1 SGHAT and CDR2 FQNNGV. Trimming took off 5 bases at V and 6 bases at J, with 24 bases between the two ends. CDR3 in DNA: TGTGCCAGCAGCCGTCAACCGGGGGCGGCTAGCGGCGATACGCAGTATTTT. It translates to CASSRQPGAASGDTQYF.

The rearrangement uses TRBV5-3 and TRBJ2-1, with TRBD2 identical over 16 bases. TRBV5-3 is flagged as an ORF with uncertain function. This CDR3 spans 19 amino acids. V shed 4 bases, J shed 10 bases, and the junction held 17 bases outside the gene matches. CDR3 in amino acids: CARSPPGLAGGLICKEQFF. CDR3 nucleotide sequence: TGTGCCAGAAGCCCACCGGGACTAGCGGGGGGGCTCATCTGCAAGGAGCAGTTCTTC.

In DNA form, the CDR3 reads TGTGCCATCAGGCTTACCGGGACTCAGAACACTGAAGCTTTCTTT. Its translation is CAIRLTGTQNTEAFF. This chain uses TRBV10-3 with TRBJ1-1; tentatively, D is TRBD1 (5 bases). This CDR3 contains 15 residues. Germline CDR1 reads ENHRY; CDR2 reads SYGVKD. Deletions cut 6 bases from V and 1 base from J, with 15 bases between.

This clone came up a few times. The genes are TRBV6-5 and TRBJ2-2, with 8 positions matching TRBD2. The CDR3 sequence is 13 residues long. Trimming cost V 6 bases and J 6 bases; bases outside gene matches: 3. Germline V lookup: CDR1 MNHEY, CDR2 SVGAGI. CDR3 loop: CASRPSGPGELFF. CDR3 coding DNA: TGTGCCAGCAGGCCTAGCGGGCCCGGGGAGCTGTTTTTT.

To note about this clone: At the DNA level, this CDR3 is encoded by other sequences in the same sample as well. The chain links TRBV5-4 to TRBJ2-3, with D possibly matching TRBD2 (6 bases). V lost 0 bases and J lost 3, with 8 bases in between. Germline CDR1 reads SGHNT; CDR2 reads YYREEE (reference sequence). This CDR3 is 14 amino acids long. The CDR3 DNA sequence: TGTGCCAGCAGCTTGGCTGGGGGGACAGATACGCAGTATTTT. Its protein product is CASSLAGGTDTQYF.

The V and J genes are TRBV27 and TRBJ1-5; D remains ambiguous. The V end lost 3 bases, the J end lost 0 bases, and 12 bases lay between the germline ends. This CDR3 spans 16 amino acids. The germline V gene encodes CDR1 MNHEY and CDR2 SMNVEV (reference sequence). The CDR3 DNA is TGTGCCAGCAGTTTTGGTACAGTTAATAGCAATCAGCCCCAGCATTTT. Protein product: CASSFGTVNSNQPQHF.

The chain recombines TRBV19 with TRBJ2-7, with D perhaps matching TRBD2 (6 bases). The CDR3 sequence is 15 residues long. Trimming left V 1 base short and J 3 bases short, with 13 bases between. In germline, CDR1 is LNHDA, CDR2 SQIVND (reference sequence). The CDR3 sequence: CASSIGSGSIYEQYF. CDR3 sequence (DNA): TGTGCCAGTAGTATAGGAAGCGGGTCGATCTACGAGCAGTACTTC.

This clone appeared once. The chain has TRBV19 and TRBJ1-5, with a tentative D call TRBD1 (5 bases). Germline V gene sequence: CDR1 LNHDA, CDR2 SQIVND (reference sequence). This CDR3 has 13 amino acids. Trimming removed 6 bases at V and 1 base at J, with 7 bases between. The chain's CDR3 is CASRRGSNQPQHF. CDR3 nucleotides: TGTGCCAGTAGGAGGGGAAGCAATCAGCCCCAGCATTTT.

This clone was seen only a few times. The chain is built from TRBV7-8 and TRBJ2-7; D ambiguous. Germline CDR1 reads SGHVS; CDR2 reads FQNEAQ. CDR3 length: 16 residues. The V end was cut by 2 bases, the J end by 3 bases, with 17 bases between. CDR3 loop: CASSLLSWAPNYEQYF. The CDR3 nucleotides are TGTGCCAGCAGCTTATTATCATGGGCCCCAAACTACGAGCAGTACTTC.

The CDR3 here is CATSREKWQAPNYGYTF. Here the CDR3 DNA reads TGTGCCACCAGCAGAGAAAAATGGCAGGCTCCTAACTATGGCTACACCTTC. The rearrangement links TRBV15 to TRBJ1-2; no clear D. There are 17 residues in the CDR3. V lost 0 bases and J lost 0, with 14 bases in between. The V gene's germline CDR1 is LNHNV and CDR2 YYDKDF (reference sequence).

This chain uses TRBV19 with TRBJ1-1; D ambiguous. Germline V gene lookup returns CDR1 LNHDA and CDR2 SQIVND (reference sequence). The CDR3 consists of 12 residues. Trimming took 6 bases from V and 6 from J, leaving 11 bases between them. CDR3 in amino acids: CASRDLLAEAFF. The DNA of the CDR3 is TGTGCCAGTAGAGACTTATTGGCTGAAGCTTTCTTT.

V is TRBV25-1 and J is TRBJ1-5; a possible D gene is TRBD1 (5 bases). Looked up from germline, CDR1 is MGHDK and CDR2 is SYGVNS. V was clipped by 1 base and J by 6 bases, with 10 bases between them. The CDR3 has 14 residues. The CDR3 coding sequence is TGTGCCAGCAGTGAATTCGCCAGGGTTCAGCCCCAGCATTTT. Its protein is CASSEFARVQPQHF.